This T cell receptor beta chain was sequenced during a study of T cells after yellow fever vaccination. Study-wide findings and caveats: Subsequent to the booster, the majority of primary-vaccination clones reappeared (96% CD4, 80% to 90% CD8).

This CDR3 contains 16 residues. The V gene's germline CDR1 is LGHNA and CDR2 YSLEER. V lost 4 bases to trimming and J lost 4 bases, with 14 bases between them. Many counts were recorded for this clonotype. Its antigen is undetermined. By 5'RACE template switching, TCR cDNA was produced, with a universal primer site and UMIs added in the process. TCRdb passed the 5' RACE reads through MiXCR, listing each CDR3 protein once. This sample has fewer than 350,000 distinct CDR3 sequences, with 3.6% found just once. The sequencing here drew on PBMCs, taken on the day of the yellow fever booster vaccination. The origin of this receptor is a young man who received the YFV17D yellow fever vaccine. The V and J genes are TRBV4-3 and TRBJ2-6; possible D gene TRBD1, 6 bases. CDR3 sequence: CASSRSRGTGANVLTF. The DNA for the CDR3 is TGCGCCAGCAGCCGGAGCAGGGGAACCGGGGCCAACGTCCTGACTTTC.